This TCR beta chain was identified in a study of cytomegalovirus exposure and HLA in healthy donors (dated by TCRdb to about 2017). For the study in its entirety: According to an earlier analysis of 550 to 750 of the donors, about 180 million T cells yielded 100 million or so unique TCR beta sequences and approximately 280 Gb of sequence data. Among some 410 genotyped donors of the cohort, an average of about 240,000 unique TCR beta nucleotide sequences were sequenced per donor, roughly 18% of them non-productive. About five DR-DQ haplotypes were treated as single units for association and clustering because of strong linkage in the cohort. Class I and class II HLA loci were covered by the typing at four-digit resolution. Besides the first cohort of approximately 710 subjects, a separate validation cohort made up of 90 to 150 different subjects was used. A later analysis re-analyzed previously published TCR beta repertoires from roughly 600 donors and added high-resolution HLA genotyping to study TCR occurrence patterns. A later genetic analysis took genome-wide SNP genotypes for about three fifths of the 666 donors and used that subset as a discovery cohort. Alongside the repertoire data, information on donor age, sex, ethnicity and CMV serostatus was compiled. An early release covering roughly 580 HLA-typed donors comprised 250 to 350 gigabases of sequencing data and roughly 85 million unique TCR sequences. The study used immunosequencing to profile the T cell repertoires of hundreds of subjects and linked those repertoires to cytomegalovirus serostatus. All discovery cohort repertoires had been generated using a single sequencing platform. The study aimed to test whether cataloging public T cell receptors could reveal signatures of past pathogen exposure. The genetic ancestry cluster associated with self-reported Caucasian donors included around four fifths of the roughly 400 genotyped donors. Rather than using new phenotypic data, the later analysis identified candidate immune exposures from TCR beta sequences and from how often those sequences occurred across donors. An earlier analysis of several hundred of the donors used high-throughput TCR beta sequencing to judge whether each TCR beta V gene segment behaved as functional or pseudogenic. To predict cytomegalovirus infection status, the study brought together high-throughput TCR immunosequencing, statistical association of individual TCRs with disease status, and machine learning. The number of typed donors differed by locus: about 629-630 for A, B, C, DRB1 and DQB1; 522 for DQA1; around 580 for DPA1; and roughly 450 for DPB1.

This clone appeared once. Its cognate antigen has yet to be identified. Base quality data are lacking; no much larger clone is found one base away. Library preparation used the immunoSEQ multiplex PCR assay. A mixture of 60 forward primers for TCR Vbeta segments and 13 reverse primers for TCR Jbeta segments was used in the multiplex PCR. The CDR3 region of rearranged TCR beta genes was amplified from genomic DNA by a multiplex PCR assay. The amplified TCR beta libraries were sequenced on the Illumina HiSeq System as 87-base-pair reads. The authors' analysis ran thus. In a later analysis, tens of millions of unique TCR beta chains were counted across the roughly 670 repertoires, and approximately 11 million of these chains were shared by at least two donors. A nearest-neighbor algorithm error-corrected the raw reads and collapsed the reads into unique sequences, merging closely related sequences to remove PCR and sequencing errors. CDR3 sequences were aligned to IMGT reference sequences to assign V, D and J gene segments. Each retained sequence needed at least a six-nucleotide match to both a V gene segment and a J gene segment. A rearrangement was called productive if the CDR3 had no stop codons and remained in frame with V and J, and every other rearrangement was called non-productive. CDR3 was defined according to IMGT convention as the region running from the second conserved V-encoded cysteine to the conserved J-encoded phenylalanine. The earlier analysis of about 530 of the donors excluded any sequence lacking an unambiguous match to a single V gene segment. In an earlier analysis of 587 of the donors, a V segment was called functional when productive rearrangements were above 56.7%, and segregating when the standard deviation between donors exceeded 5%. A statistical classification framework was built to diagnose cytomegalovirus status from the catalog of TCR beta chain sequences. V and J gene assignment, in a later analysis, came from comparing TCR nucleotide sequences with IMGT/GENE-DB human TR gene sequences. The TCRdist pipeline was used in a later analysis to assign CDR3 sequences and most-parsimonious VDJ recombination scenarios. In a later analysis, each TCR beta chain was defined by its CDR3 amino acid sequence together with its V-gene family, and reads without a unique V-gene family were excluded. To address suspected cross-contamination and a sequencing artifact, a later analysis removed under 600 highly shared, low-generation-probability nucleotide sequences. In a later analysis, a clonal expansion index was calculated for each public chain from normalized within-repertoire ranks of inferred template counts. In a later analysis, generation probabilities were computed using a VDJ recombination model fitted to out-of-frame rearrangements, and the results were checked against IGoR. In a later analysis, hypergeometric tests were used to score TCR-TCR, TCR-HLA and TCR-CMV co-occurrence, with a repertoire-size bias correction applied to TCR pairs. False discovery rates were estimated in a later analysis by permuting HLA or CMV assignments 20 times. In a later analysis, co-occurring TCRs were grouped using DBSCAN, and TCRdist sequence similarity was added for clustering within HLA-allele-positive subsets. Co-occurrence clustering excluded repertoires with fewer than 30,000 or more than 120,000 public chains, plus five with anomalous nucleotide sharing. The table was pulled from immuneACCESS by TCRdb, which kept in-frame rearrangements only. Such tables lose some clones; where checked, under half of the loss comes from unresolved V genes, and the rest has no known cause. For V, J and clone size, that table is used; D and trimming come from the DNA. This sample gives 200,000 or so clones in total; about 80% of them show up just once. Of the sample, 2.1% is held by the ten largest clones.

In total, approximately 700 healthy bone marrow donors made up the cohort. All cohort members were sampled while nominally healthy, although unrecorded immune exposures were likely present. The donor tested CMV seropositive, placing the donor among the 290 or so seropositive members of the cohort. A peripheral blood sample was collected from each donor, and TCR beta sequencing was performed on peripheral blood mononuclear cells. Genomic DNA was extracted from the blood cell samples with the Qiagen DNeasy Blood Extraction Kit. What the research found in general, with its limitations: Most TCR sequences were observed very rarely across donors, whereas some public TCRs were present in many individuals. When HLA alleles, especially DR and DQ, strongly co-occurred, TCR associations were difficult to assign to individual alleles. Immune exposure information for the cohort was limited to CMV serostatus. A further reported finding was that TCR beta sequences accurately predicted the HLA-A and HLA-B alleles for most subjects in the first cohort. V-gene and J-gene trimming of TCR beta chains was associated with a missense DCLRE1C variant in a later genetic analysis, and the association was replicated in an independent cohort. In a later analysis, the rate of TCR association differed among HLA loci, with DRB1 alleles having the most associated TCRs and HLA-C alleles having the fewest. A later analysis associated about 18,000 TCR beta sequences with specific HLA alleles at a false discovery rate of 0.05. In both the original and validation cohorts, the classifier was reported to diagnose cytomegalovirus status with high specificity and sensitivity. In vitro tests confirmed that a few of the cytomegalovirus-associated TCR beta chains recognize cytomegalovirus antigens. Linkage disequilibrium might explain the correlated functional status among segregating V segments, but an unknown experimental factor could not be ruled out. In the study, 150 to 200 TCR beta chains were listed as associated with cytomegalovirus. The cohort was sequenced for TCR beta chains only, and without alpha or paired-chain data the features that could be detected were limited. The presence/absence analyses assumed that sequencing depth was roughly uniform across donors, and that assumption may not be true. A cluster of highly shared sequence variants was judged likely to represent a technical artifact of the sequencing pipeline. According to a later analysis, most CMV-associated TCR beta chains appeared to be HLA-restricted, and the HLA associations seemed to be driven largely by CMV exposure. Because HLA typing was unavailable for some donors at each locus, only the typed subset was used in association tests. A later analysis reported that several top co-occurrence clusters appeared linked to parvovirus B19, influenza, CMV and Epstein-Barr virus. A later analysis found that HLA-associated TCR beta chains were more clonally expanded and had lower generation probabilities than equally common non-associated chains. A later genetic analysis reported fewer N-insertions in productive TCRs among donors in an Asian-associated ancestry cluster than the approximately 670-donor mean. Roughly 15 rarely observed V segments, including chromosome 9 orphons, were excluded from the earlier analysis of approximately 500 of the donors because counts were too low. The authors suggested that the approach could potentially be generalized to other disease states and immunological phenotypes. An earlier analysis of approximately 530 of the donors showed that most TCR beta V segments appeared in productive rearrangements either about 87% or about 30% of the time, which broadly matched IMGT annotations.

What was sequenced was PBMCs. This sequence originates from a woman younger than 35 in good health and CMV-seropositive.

The CDR3 region: CASSQGLADYTGELFF. DNA sequence: TGTGCCAGCAGCCAGGGACTAGCGGACTACACCGGGGAGCTGTTTTTT. This receptor chain uses TRBV5-5 and TRBJ2-2; 11 central bases correspond to TRBD2. Relative to germline, V is missing 4 bases and J is missing 3 bases, with 5 bases of the junction outside any gene match. The germline V gene (reference sequence) specifies SGHKS as CDR1 and YYEKEE as CDR2. Taken from cysteine to phenylalanine, the CDR3 has 16 residues. Kept here is only the CDR3 DNA, which spans 48 bases and is read in frame from base 1. The full variable domain, completed from the reference TRBV5-5 and TRBJ2-2 proteins outside the CDR3, reads DAGVTQSPTHLIKTRGQQVTLRCSPISGHKSVSWYQQVLGQGPQFIFQYYEKEERGRGNFPDRFSARQFPNYSSELNVNALLLGDSALYLCASSQGLADYTGELFFGEGSRLTVL.